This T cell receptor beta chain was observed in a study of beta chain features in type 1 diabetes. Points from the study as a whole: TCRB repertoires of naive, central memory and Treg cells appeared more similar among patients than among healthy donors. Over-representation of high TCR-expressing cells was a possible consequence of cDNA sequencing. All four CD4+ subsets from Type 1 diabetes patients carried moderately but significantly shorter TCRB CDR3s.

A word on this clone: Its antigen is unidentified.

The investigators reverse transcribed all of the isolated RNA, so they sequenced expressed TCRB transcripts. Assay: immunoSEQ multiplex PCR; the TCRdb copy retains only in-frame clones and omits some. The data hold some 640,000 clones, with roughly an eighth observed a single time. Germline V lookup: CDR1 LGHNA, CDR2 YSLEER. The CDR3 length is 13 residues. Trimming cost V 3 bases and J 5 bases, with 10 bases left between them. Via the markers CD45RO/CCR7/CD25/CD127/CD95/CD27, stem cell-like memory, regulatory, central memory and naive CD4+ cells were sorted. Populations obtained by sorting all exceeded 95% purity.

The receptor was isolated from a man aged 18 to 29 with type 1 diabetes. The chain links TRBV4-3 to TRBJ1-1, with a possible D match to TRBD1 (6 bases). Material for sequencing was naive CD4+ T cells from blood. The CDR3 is CASSQEGGTEAFF. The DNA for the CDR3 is TGCGCCAGCAGCCAGGAAGGGGGGACTGAAGCTTTCTTT.